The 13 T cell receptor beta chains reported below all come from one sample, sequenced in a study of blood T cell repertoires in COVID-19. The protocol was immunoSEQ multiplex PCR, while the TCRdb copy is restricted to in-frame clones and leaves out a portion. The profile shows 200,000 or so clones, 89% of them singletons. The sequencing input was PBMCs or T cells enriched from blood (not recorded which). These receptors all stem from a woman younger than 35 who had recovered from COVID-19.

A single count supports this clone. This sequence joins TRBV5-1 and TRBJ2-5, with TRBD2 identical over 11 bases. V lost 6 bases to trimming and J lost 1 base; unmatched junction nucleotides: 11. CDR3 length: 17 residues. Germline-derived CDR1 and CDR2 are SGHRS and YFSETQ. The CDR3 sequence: CASTSGLAGGFQETQYF. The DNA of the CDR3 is TGCGCCAGCACCTCGGGGCTAGCGGGGGGTTTCCAAGAGACCCAGTACTTC.

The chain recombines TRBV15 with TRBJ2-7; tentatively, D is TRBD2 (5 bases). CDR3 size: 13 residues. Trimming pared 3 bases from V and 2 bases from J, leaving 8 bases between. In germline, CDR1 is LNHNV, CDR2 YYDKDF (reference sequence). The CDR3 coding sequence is TGTGCCACCAGCAGGGGAGAAGCCTACGAGCAGTACTTC. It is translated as CATSRGEAYEQYF. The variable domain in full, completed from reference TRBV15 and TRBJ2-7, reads DAMVIQNPRYQVTQFGKPVTLSCSQTLNHNVMYWYQQKSSQAPKLLFHYYDKDFNNEADTPDNFQSRRPNTSFCFLDIRSPGLGDTAMYLCATSRGEAYEQYFGPGTRLTVT.

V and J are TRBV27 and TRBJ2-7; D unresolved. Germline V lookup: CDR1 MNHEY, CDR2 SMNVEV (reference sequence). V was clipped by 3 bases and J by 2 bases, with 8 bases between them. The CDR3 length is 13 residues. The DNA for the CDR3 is TGTGCCAGCAGTTTGACTTTTCCCTACGAGCAGTACTTC. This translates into CASSLTFPYEQYF.

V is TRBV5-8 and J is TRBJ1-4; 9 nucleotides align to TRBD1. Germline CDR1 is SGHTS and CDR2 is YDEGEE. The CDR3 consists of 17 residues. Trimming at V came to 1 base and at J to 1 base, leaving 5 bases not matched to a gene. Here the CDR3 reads CASSLWNRGLTNEKLFF. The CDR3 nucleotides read TGTGCCAGCAGCTTGTGGAACAGGGGGCTAACTAATGAAAAACTGTTTTTT.

DNA of the CDR3: TGTGCCAGCAGTGATGTCGAGGGCGTCCCCGGGGAGCTGTTTTTT. Protein: CASSDVEGVPGELFF. The V call is TRBV2, the J call TRBJ2-2, with D maybe TRBD2 (5 bases). Germline assignment: CDR1 SNHLY and CDR2 FYNNEI. Trimming removed 3 bases from V and 6 bases from J, with 14 bases in between. CDR3 size: 15 residues.

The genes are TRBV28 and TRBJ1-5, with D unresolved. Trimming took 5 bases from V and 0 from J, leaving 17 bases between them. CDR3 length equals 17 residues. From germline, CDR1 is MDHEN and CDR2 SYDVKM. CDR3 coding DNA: TGTGCCAGCAGTCCCCTGGGGTGGGGAGGTAGCAATCAGCCCCAGCATTTT. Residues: CASSPLGWGGSNQPQHF.

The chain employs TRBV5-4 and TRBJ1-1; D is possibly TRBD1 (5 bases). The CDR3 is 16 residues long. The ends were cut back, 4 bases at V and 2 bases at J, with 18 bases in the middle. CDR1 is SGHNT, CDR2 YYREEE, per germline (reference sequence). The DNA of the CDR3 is TGTGCCAGCAGCCTCCGGTGGACAACCGAAAACACTGAAGCTTTCTTT. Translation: CASSLRWTTENTEAFF. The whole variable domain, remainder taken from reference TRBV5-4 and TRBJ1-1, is ETGVTQSPTHLIKTRGQQVTLRCSSQSGHNTVSWYQQALGQGPQFIFQYYREEENGRGNFPPRFSGLQFPNYSSELNVNALELDDSALYLCASSLRWTTENTEAFFGQGTRLTVV.

The CDR3 DNA follows: TGTGCCAGCAGCCCAGTCAGGGTAGGTTCACCCCTCCACTTT. This encodes CASSPVRVGSPLHF. The V gene is TRBV28, the J gene TRBJ1-6; D is possibly TRBD1 (5 bases). Trimming pared 6 bases from V and 9 bases from J, leaving 15 bases between. The CDR3 runs 14 residues. The germline V gene has CDR1 MDHEN and CDR2 SYDVKM.

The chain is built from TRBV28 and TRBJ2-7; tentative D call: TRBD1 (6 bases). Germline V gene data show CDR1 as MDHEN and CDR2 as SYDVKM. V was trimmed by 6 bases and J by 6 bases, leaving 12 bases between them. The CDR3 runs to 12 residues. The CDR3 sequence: CASRQGTTEQYF. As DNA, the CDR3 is TGTGCCAGCAGACAGGGCACCACCGAGCAGTACTTC.

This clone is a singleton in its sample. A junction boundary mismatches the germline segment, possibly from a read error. CDR3 nucleotide sequence: TGTGCCAGCAGCCAAGGCAGGGCGGCGGTCTTC. Translation gives CASSQGRAAVF. This sequence joins TRBV3-1 (or the pseudogene TRBV3-2) and TRBJ2-1; TRBD1 might be the D (5 bases). The CDR3 spans 11 residues. Looked up from germline, CDR1 is LGHDT and CDR2 is YNNKEL (reference sequence).

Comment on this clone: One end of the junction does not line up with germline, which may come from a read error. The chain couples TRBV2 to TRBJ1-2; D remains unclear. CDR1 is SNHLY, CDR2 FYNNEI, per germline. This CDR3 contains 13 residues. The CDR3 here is CAGSENGITGYTF. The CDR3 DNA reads TGTGCCGGCAGTGAAAACGGGATTACAGGCTACACCTTC.

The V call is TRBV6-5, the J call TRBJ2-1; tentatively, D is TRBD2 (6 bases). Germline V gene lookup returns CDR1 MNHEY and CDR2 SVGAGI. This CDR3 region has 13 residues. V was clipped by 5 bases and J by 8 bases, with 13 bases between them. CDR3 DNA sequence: TGTGCCAGCAGTCCCAGGCCGGGAGATGAGCAGTTCTTC. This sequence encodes CASSPRPGDEQFF.

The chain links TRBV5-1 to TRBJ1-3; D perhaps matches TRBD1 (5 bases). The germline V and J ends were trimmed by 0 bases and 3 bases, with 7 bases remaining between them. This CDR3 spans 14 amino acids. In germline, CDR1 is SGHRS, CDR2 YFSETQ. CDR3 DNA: TGCGCCAGCAGCTTGGCAGGGTTTGGAAACACCATATATTTT. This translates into CASSLAGFGNTIYF.